The present entry profiles one TCR beta chain with its context. The data derive from a study of blood T cell repertoires in COVID-19. For the study at large: Whether acute or convalescent, the COVID-19 samples came from the United States, Italy and Spain. Nucleic acid was either cDNA or gDNA, and it came from T cells, B-cell-depleted T cells, or PBMCs.

J lost 3 bases, V lost 1 base, and 2 bases had no gene match. The CDR3 totals 15 residues. Germline CDR1 reads SGHTA; CDR2 reads FQGNSA. Adults between roughly 18 and 89 years of age took part from about two dozen US areas. Cohorts were assigned according to the clinical history that participants reported. Sequencing used immunoSEQ multiplex PCR; TCRdb keeps in-frame clones, though not all of them. The profile shows 350,000 to 400,000 clones, roughly nine tenths of them singletons. This receptor was taken from a woman in her thirties or forties who had been exposed to COVID-19. J is TRBJ2-5 and V is TRBV7-2; 10 bases map to TRBD1. Input material: PBMCs or T cells enriched from blood (not recorded which). The CDR3 bases are TGTGCCAGCAGCTTAGGACAGGGGGCCGAAGAGACCCAGTACTTC. Its protein is CASSLGQGAEETQYF.